Listed below are T cell receptor beta chains from one sample, sequenced in a study of response to subunit inactivated influenza vaccine. TCRdb re-analysed the RT-PCR reads in MiXCR, keeping a single row per CDR3 protein. The sample shows 500,000 to 550,000 distinct CDR3 sequences, approximately 7.8% of them seen only once. Sequences were derived from PBMCs from blood, sampled approximately 25 months after vaccination. These receptors all come from a man between 50 and 75 years old who received an inactivated influenza vaccine. Both conserved end residues are part of each CDR3. The D gene is left open where the match is weak. Where a row states a size, it is once, few, many or the class of an expanded clone; other rows omit it.

d_gene	v_gene	abundance	j_gene	CDR3nt	CDR3aa
TRBD1	TRBV4-2	few	TRBJ2-6	TGTGCCAGCGGAACAGGGGGCCACTCTGGGGCCAACGTCCTGACTTTC	CASGTGGHSGANVLTF
NA	TRBV15	few	TRBJ1-1	TGTGCCACCAGCAGAGATCTTTTTGGTACCCAGCTCGCTGAAGCTTTCTTT	CATSRDLFGTQLAEAFF
NA	TRBV6-5	NA	TRBJ2-1	TGTGCCAGCAGTTACCCCGCCGATGGGATCGATGAGCAGTTCTTC	CASSYPADGIDEQFF
NA	TRBV29-1	NA	TRBJ1-4	TGCAGCGCCGTTACCGGAAGCGAAAAACTGTTTTTT	CSAVTGSEKLFF
TRBD2	TRBV4-3	few	TRBJ2-3	TGCGCCAGCAGCCTCGGGCGTCTAGCGGGAGAAAATACGCAGTATTTT	CASSLGRLAGENTQYF
NA	TRBV14	NA	TRBJ1-5	TGTGCCAGCAGCCAAGTCGGGGGATATAGCAATCAGCCCCAGCATTTT	CASSQVGGYSNQPQHF
NA	TRBV28	many	TRBJ2-5	TGTGCCAGCAGCCGACAGAGTCGTGAGACCCAGTACTTC	CASSRQSRETQYF
TRBD2	TRBV5-1	many	TRBJ2-7	TGCGCCAGCAGCCCGGGCGGGGGGCACTACGAGCAGTACTTC	CASSPGGGHYEQYF
NA	TRBV24-1	few	TRBJ2-3	TGTGCCACCAGTGATTCTTGGCGGGTTTTTACAGATACGCAGTATTTT	CATSDSWRVFTDTQYF
NA	TRBV29-1	NA	TRBJ1-1	TGCAGCGTTGAAGATCGGAGGGGTTCCACTGAAGCTTTCTTT	CSVEDRRGSTEAFF
NA	TRBV4-2	many	TRBJ1-1	TGTGCCAGCAGCCAGGCTCCAGGGGATGGTAGAGCTGAAGCTTTCTTT	CASSQAPGDGRAEAFF
NA	TRBV20-1	many	TRBJ2-5	TGCAGTGCTAGAGATCGGGCTCTCCAAGAGACCCAGTACTTC	CSARDRALQETQYF
NA	TRBV20-1	many	TRBJ1-5	TGCAGTGCTAGGCCTCCAACAGGCGGACAGCCCCAGCATTTT	CSARPPTGGQPQHF
NA	TRBV19	NA	TRBJ1-1	TGTGCCAGTAGCACTACAGGGACACACACTGAAGCTTTCTTT	CASSTTGTHTEAFF
NA	TRBV12-3/TRBV12-4	few	TRBJ1-1	TGTGCCAGCAGTATGGACAGCCCGAACACTGAAGCTTTCTTT	CASSMDSPNTEAFF
TRBD2	TRBV18	few	TRBJ2-1	TGTGCCAGCTCACCTGGACTAGCGGGCTGGGATGAGCAGTTCTTC	CASSPGLAGWDEQFF